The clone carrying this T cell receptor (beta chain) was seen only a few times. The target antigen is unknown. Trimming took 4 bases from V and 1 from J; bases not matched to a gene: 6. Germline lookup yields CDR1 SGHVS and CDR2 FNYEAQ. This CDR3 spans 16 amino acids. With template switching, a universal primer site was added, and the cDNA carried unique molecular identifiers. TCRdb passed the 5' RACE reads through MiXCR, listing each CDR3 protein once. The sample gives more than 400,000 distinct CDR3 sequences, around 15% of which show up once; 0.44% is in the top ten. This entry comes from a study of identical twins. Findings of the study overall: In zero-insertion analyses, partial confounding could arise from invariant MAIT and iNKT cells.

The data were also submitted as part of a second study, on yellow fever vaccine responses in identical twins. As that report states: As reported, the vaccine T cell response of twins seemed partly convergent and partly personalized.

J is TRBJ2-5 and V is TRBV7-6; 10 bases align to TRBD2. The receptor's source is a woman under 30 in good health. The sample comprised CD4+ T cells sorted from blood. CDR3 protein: CASSYLAGVTQETQYF. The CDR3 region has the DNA TGTGCCAGCAGCTATCTAGCGGGAGTGACCCAAGAGACCCAGTACTTC.